This T cell receptor (beta chain) is drawn from a study of OX40 agonist ivuxolimab in advanced cancers. General study findings and limits: CD4+ T cells averaged fewer expanded clones than CD8+ T cells. People who partly responded at 0.1-3.0 mg/kg had some of the least clonal expansion seen. The CD4+ and CD8+ T cells in the blood had expanded clonally by week 6 at 0.1 to 3.0 mg/kg.

TCRdb keeps only in-frame clones here, not all; method: immunoSEQ multiplex PCR. The sample carries 35,000 to 45,000 clones, 75% to 90% recorded once. With respect to this clone: Its cognate antigen is unknown.

This specimen consisted of CD4+ or CD8+ T cells sorted from blood, obtained in a trial of the OX40 agonist ivuxolimab. This TCR was sampled from an adult with an advanced solid tumor such as melanoma, head and neck, liver or kidney cancer.

In DNA form, the CDR3 reads TGTGCCAGCAGTACTAGCGGGAGAGTTAATGAGCAGTTCTTC. Residues: CASSTSGRVNEQFF. The chain joins TRBV28 to TRBJ2-1, with 11 bases that match TRBD2. CDR3 length: 14 amino acids. Germline CDR1 reads MDHEN; CDR2 reads SYDVKM. V lost 5 bases, J lost 7 bases, and 4 bases stayed unmatched. Full variable domain (rest looked up from reference TRBV28 and TRBJ2-1): DVKVTQSSRYLVKRTGEKVFLECVQDMDHENMFWYRQDPGLGLRLIYFSYDVKMKEKGDIPEGYSVSREKKERFSLILESASTNQTSMYLCASSTSGRVNEQFFGPGTRLTVL.